These 15 T cell receptor beta chains came from one sample sequenced in a study of cytomegalovirus exposure and HLA in healthy donors. The PCR contained 60 Vbeta and 13 Jbeta primers. Sequencing was performed with immunoSEQ multiplex PCR; in TCRdb, only in-frame clones are kept and a portion is missing. This table holds 150,000 to 200,000 clones, 87% found once. Sequenced material: PBMCs. The receptor source for this set is a boy aged 2 to 10 in good health and CMV-seronegative.

V usage is TRBV19 and J usage is TRBJ1-1, with a tentative D call TRBD1 (6 bases). The CDR3 runs 14 residues. With 5 bases removed from V and 2 bases from J, the gap between germline ends came to 12 bases. The V gene's germline CDR1 is LNHDA and CDR2 SQIVND (reference sequence). The CDR3 coding sequence is TGTGCCAGTAGTCTGGACAGCTTAAACACTGAAGCTTTCTTT. Its translation is CASSLDSLNTEAFF. Using reference TRBV19 and TRBJ1-1 for the parts outside the CDR3, the full variable domain is DGGITQSPKYLFRKEGQNVTLSCEQNLNHDAMYWYRQDPGQGLRLIYYSQIVNDFQKGDIAEGYSVSREKKESFPLTVTSAQKNPTAFYLCASSLDSLNTEAFFGQGTRLTVV.

The chain employs TRBV23-1 and TRBJ1-1, with unresolved D. TRBV23-1 is noted as an ORF with a role that remains uncertain. The V end lost 3 bases, the J end lost 9 bases, and 14 bases lay between the germline ends. The CDR3 runs 13 residues. The CDR3 loop is CASSQRAGKQAFF. The CDR3 bases are TGCGCCAGCAGTCAGCGCGCAGGCAAACAAGCTTTCTTT.

The chain couples TRBV27 to TRBJ2-1; 9 nucleotides line up with TRBD2. CDR1 and CDR2 from the germline V gene are MNHEY and SMNVEV (reference sequence). The CDR3 is 15 amino acids. J gave up 7 bases and V 8 bases, and 12 bases lay outside the gene matches. Here the CDR3 reads CASSLTAGGWNEQFF. CDR3 in DNA: TGTGCCAGCTCCCTCACAGCGGGAGGCTGGAATGAGCAGTTCTTC.

The CDR3 reads CASSYRTPTEAFF. The CDR3 bases are TGTGCCAGCAGCTACCGTACTCCCACTGAAGCTTTCTTT. The V gene is TRBV28, the J gene TRBJ1-1; D is undetermined. V gave up 6 bases and J gave up 4 bases, with 12 bases separating them. Germline V gene data show CDR1 as MDHEN and CDR2 as SYDVKM. This CDR3 has 13 amino acids. Together with reference TRBV28 and TRBJ1-1, the CDR3 gives the full variable domain: DVKVTQSSRYLVKRTGEKVFLECVQDMDHENMFWYRQDPGLGLRLIYFSYDVKMKEKGDIPEGYSVSREKKERFSLILESASTNQTSMYLCASSYRTPTEAFFGQGTRLTVV.

This chain joins TRBV9 and TRBJ2-1, with TRBD2 matching over 11 bases. Trimming took 5 bases from V and 15 from J; bases not matched to a gene: 7. There are 12 residues in the CDR3. Germline V gene lookup returns CDR1 SGDLS and CDR2 YYNGEE. As DNA, the CDR3 is TGTGCCAGCAGTGCATTTAGCGGGGGGGCGTTCTTC. Translated: CASSAFSGGAFF. The whole variable domain, remainder taken from reference TRBV9 and TRBJ2-1, is DSGVTQTPKHLITATGQRVTLRCSPRSGDLSVYWYQQSLDQGLQFLIQYYNGEERAKGNILERFSAQQFPDLHSELNLSSLELGDSALYFCASSAFSGGAFFGPGTRLTVL.

CDR3 nucleotide sequence: TGTGCCATCAGTGACGACAGTGGGACAGGGGTTAACTATGGCTACACCTTC. As protein: CAISDDSGTGVNYGYTF. This chain joins TRBV10-3 and TRBJ1-2; 10 bases fit TRBD1. The CDR3 totals 17 residues. The V and J ends lost 3 bases and 1 base, in that order; junction bases with no gene match: 8. CDR1 is ENHRY, CDR2 SYGVKD, per germline.

The chain employs TRBV27 and TRBJ1-4; D gene ambiguous. The CDR3 spans 13 residues. Trimming took off 2 bases at V and 9 bases at J, with 10 bases between the two ends. Per the germline V gene, CDR1 is MNHEY and CDR2 is SMNVEV (reference sequence). The CDR3 loop reads CASSLSLGKKLFF. In DNA form, the CDR3 reads TGTGCCAGCAGTTTAAGTTTGGGCAAAAAACTGTTTTTT.

CDR3 amino acids: CASSESGRDSPLHF. The CDR3 DNA follows: TGTGCCAGCAGTGAATCAGGGAGGGATTCACCCCTCCACTTT. The rearrangement uses TRBV25-1 and TRBJ1-6, with D tentatively TRBD1 (5 bases). CDR1 is MGHDK and CDR2 is SYGVNS in the germline V gene. This CDR3 has 14 amino acids. The V gene lost 1 base and the J gene lost 8 bases, with 9 bases spanning the gap.

This sequence joins TRBV13 and TRBJ2-1, with a possible D match to TRBD2 (5 bases). The CDR3 has 14 amino acids. V shed 4 bases and J shed 0 bases, with 7 bases lying between them. Per germline, CDR1 PRHDT and CDR2 FYEKMQ (reference sequence). In DNA form, the CDR3 reads TGTGCCAGCAGCTACGGGGACTCCTACAATGAGCAGTTCTTC. Encoded protein: CASSYGDSYNEQFF. Full variable domain (remainder filled in from reference TRBV13 and TRBJ2-1): AAGVIQSPRHLIKEKRETATLKCYPIPRHDTVYWYQQGPGQDPQFLISFYEKMQSDKGSIPDRFSAQQFSDYHSELNMSSLELGDSALYFCASSYGDSYNEQFFGPGTRLTVL.

The chain combines TRBV30 with TRBJ2-4; 8 bases map to TRBD2. The CDR3 consists of 13 residues. Trimming took 4 bases from V and 9 from J; bases not matched to a gene: 8. Per germline, CDR1 GTSNPN and CDR2 SVGIG (reference sequence). The chain's CDR3 is CAWTTGGTLIQYF. In nucleotides, the CDR3 is TGTGCCTGGACCACGGGGGGGACACTCATTCAGTACTTC. Full variable domain (outside the CDR3, taken from reference TRBV30 and TRBJ2-4): SQTIHQWPATLVQPVGSPLSLECTVEGTSNPNLYWYRQAAGRGLQLLFYSVGIGQISSEVPQNLSASRPQDRQFILSSKKLLLSDSGFYLCAWTTGGTLIQYFGAGTRLSVL.

V is TRBV12-5 and J is TRBJ2-1; tentatively, D is TRBD2 (6 bases). Between the trimmed V and J ends, which lost 6 bases and 9 bases, there was a span of 15 bases. Germline V gene lookup returns CDR1 LGHNT and CDR2 FRNRAP. The length of the CDR3 is 13 residues. The CDR3 reads CASGWLVRGEQFF. CDR3 sequence (DNA): TGTGCTAGTGGGTGGTTGGTGCGGGGTGAGCAGTTCTTC.

The V gene is TRBV6-1, the J gene TRBJ1-5; D is ambiguous. CDR1 and CDR2 from the germline V gene are MNHNS and SASEGT. V was pared by 4 bases and J by 1 base, with 14 bases between. This CDR3 contains 16 residues. The CDR3, as DNA: TGTGCCAGCAGTGGGCGGTCGGGGTGGAGCAATCAGCCCCAGCATTTT. Encoded protein: CASSGRSGWSNQPQHF.

This chain links TRBV7-7 with TRBJ2-1; D is unclear. Trimming removed 4 bases at V and 6 bases at J, with 10 bases between. Germline V gene data show CDR1 as SSHAT and CDR2 as FNYEAQ (reference sequence). This CDR3 contains 13 residues. The CDR3 DNA follows: TGTGCCAGCAGCTCCGGAAGGAGCAATGAGCAGTTCTTC. Its protein is CASSSGRSNEQFF. Using reference TRBV7-7 and TRBJ2-1 for the parts outside the CDR3, the full variable domain is GAGVSQSPRYKVTKRGQDVTLRCDPISSHATLYWYQQALGQGPEFLTYFNYEAQPDKSGLPSDRFSAERPEGSISTLTIQRTEQRDSAMYRCASSSGRSNEQFFGPGTRLTVL.

The chain combines TRBV6-5 with TRBJ2-1; 10 bases are shared with TRBD2. The V gene's germline CDR1 is MNHEY and CDR2 SVGAGI. The length of the CDR3 is 16 residues. J was trimmed by 7 bases and V by 1 base; bases with no gene match: 7. CDR3 nucleotide sequence: TGTGCCAGCAGTTACTGGGCTAGCGGGAGCGGGAATGAGCAGTTCTTC. The encoded protein is CASSYWASGSGNEQFF.

This clone has only a few counts. The V gene is TRBV27, the J gene TRBJ2-7; 8 bases match TRBD2. The CDR3 is 15 residues long. The germline gives CDR1 MNHEY, CDR2 SMNVEV (reference sequence). The J segment lost 2 bases and the V segment lost 3 bases, leaving 6 bases of the junction unmatched. The CDR3 region is CASSFTRGRTYEQYF. The DNA for the CDR3 is TGTGCCAGCAGTTTTACTCGCGGGAGGACCTACGAGCAGTACTTC.